This T cell receptor (beta chain) was profiled in a study of metastatic and nonmetastatic thyroid tumors. General study points: In both blood and tumor samples, TCR beta diversity was reported significantly higher for malignant than benign nodules.

CDR3 length: 15 residues. Germline V gene data show CDR1 as SGHVS and CDR2 as FNYEAQ. TCRdb recomputed clones from the PCR reads via MiXCR. The sample includes 13,000 or so clones, 29% of them seen just once. Note on this clone: Its antigen is not identified. The junction departs from the called germline gene at one end, perhaps through a read error.

Until they underwent thyroid surgery, no patient had received any treatment. The sample consisted of blood. The sequence derives from a female donor with papillary thyroid cancer or a benign thyroid nodule (not recorded which). Some clones in this sample may be carry-over from other donors' samples. The chain has TRBV7-6 and TRBJ2-2; D tentatively fits TRBD1 or TRBD2 (5 bases each). The CDR3 DNA is TGTGCCAGCAGCTTAGGGGAGAGGGGCACCGGGGACCTGTTTTTT. Translating it yields CASSLGERGTGDLFF.